This T cell receptor (beta chain) appears in the sequencing data of a study of cytomegalovirus exposure and HLA in healthy donors. Study in general: Among roughly 180 million T cells, an earlier analysis found roughly 100 million unique TCR beta sequences. Notes on the study in general: Using a false discovery rate of 0.05, a later analysis showed that some 16,000 TCR beta sequences were associated with HLA alleles. Likely technical artifact: a cluster of highly shared sequence variants.

V lost 5 bases and J lost 5, with 12 bases in between. This CDR3 has 13 residues. Germline values: CDR1 SGHTA, CDR2 FQGNSA. To note about this clone: Its antigen is undetermined.

PCR primers comprised 60 Vbeta and 13 Jbeta primers. Libraries were prepared by immunoSEQ multiplex PCR; TCRdb keeps only in-frame clonotypes and omits some of them. Seen here are over 75,000 clones, under 85% observed once, and the top ten hold about 7%. Source material: PBMCs. The rearrangement links TRBV7-2 to TRBJ2-5; no firm D call. This receptor was identified in a man between 45 and 60 years old in good health and CMV-seropositive. The CDR3 sequence: CASSERRLETQYF. The CDR3 DNA reads as TGTGCCAGCAGCGAGAGGCGGTTGGAGACCCAGTACTTC.